This TCR beta chain was identified during a study of cytomegalovirus exposure and HLA in healthy donors. In germline, CDR1 is MDHEN, CDR2 SYDVKM. The CDR3 has 15 residues. Trimming cost V 7 bases and J 1 base, with 16 bases left between them. PCR involved 60 Vbeta and 13 Jbeta primers. Clones were sequenced by immunoSEQ multiplex PCR, and TCRdb holds only the in-frame ones, with some missing. The table shows 100,000 to 150,000 clones, with roughly four fifths occurring only once. The chain combines TRBV28 with TRBJ1-1; D remains ambiguous. Sequencing was carried out using PBMCs. This receptor was identified in a woman in her thirties or forties in good health and CMV-seropositive. CDR3 bases: TGTGCCAGCATCGGAGGGCCCGTTACGAACACTGAAGCTTTCTTT. Translating it yields CASIGGPVTNTEAFF.